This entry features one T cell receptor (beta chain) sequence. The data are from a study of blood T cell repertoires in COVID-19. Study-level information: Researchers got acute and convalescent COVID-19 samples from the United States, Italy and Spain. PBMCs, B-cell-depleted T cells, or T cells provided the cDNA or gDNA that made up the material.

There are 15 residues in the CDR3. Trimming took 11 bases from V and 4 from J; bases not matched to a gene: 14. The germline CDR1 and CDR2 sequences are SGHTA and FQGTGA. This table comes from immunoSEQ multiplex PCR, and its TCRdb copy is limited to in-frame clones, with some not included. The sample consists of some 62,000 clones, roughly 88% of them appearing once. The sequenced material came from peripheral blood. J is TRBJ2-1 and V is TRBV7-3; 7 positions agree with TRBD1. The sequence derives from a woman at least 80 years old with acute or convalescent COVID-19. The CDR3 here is CAGNSPRTGYNEQFF. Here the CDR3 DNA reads TGTGCCGGCAACAGCCCGAGGACAGGTTACAATGAGCAGTTCTTC. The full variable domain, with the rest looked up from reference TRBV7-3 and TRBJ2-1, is GAGVSQTPSNKVTEKGKYVELRCDPISGHTALYWYRQSLGQGPEFLIYFQGTGAADDSGLPNDRFFAVRPEGSVSTLKIQRTERGDSAVYLCAGNSPRTGYNEQFFGPGTRLTVL.